The T cell receptor (beta chain) under discussion was sequenced for a study of OX40 agonist ivuxolimab in advanced cancers. The overall study: A partial response was reached by three patients: one with hepatocellular carcinoma and two with cutaneous melanoma.

J gave up 9 bases and V 2 bases, and 4 bases lay outside the gene matches. Germline V gene lookup returns CDR1 MDHEN and CDR2 SYDVKM. This CDR3 has 16 amino acids. Here immunoSEQ multiplex PCR was the method, and the copy in TCRdb shows in-frame clones only, minus some. In the table there are about 96,000 clones, roughly 91% of which are singletons. This rearrangement joins TRBV28 to TRBJ2-1; TRBD2 matches 16 bases. This specimen consisted of CD4+ or CD8+ T cells sorted from blood, obtained in a trial of the OX40 agonist ivuxolimab. The TCR sequence derives from an adult with an advanced solid tumor such as melanoma, head and neck, liver or kidney cancer. CDR3 in DNA: TGTGCCAGCAGTTTAGAGGGACTAGCGGGAGGGTTTGAGCAGTTCTTC. Its protein product is CASSLEGLAGGFEQFF.